This T cell receptor beta chain was identified in a study of graft-versus-host responses after intestinal transplantation (TCRdb year 2021). Context from the whole study: Multivisceral, liver-intestinal, or isolated intestinal transplants were received by the recipients. Of the roughly 24 intestinal transplant recipients enrolled in the cohort, one of whom was a retransplant, a few patients without pretransplant specimens were excluded. To identify alloreactive clones, pre-transplant mixed lymphocyte reaction products were sequenced and compared with unstimulated pre-transplant donor and recipient T cells. A peak of at least 4% donor T cells among recipient peripheral blood mononuclear cells was the definition used for donor T cell macrochimerism. Every recipient was given anti-thymocyte globulin induction, followed by 2 to 3 years of maintenance tacrolimus and steroids. Rather than being sequenced by the commercial service, samples from a few later patients were sequenced in-house on an Illumina MiSeq and processed with MiXCR. After intestinal transplantation, graft-versus-host and host-versus-graft alloreactive T cell clones were followed in the graft, circulation and bone marrow using bulk TCR-beta CDR3 sequencing.

General conclusions and limits of the study: Conclusions were limited by the relatively low number and heterogeneity of intestinal transplant patients. GvH clones turned up in recipient bone marrow, with some appearing earlier in ileal mucosa or blood, a pattern consistent with an intestinal mucosal origin. Patients with donor T cell macrochimerism had high GvH to HvG T cell clonal ratios in their allografts. Early after transplant, declines in HvG clones were associated with peak levels of circulating GvH clones.

The library was prepared using the immunoSEQ multiplex PCR assay. In most patients, genomic DNA was isolated using the Qiagen DNeasy Blood and Tissue Kit and sent frozen to Adaptive Biotechnologies for TCR sequencing. For most patients, high-throughput TCR-beta CDR3 sequencing of genomic DNA was performed by Adaptive Biotechnologies. In the authors' own workflow: TCR sequencing data were retrieved from Adaptive's ImmunoSEQ software for 18 patients, whereas a few other patients were processed with MiXCR and VDJtools. CD4 versus CD8 sorting errors were corrected by removing sequences found in both subsets at a frequency ratio below 5:1. Because the origin of CDR3 nucleotide sequences shared between donor and recipient could not be assigned, those sequences were removed. Alloreactive clones required at least 2-fold expansion over unstimulated cells and minimum CFSE-low frequency of 0.002% (template counts) or 0.001% (read counts). A clone was considered mappable if detected in the sequenced pre-transplant spleen, lymph node, or MLR CFSE-low populations of the donor or recipient. Cumulative frequency of alloreactive clones was calculated as a percentage of all sequences weighted by copy number. TCRdb obtained this table from immuneACCESS and retained in-frame rearrangements with V and J assigned. These tables miss some clones; where compared with another copy, unresolved V genes account for less than half of the shortfall, and the remainder is unexplained. V and J calls and clone size come straight from that table; D and trimming were deduced from the DNA. The sample table shows about 39,000 clones, and roughly 96% are seen once. The ten most abundant clones make up around 0.2% of the sample.

The time point label on this specimen signifies: cells obtained before transplantation from donor or recipient. CD3+CD4+ and CD3+CD8+ populations were FACS-sorted from unstimulated pre-transplant donor and recipient cells taken from spleen or lymph nodes. V loses 4 bases, J loses 0 bases, and the germline ends lie 19 bases apart. From its cysteine to its phenylalanine, the CDR3 spans 19 amino acids. Only the CDR3 DNA stays, 57 bases, in frame from base 1. The germline V gene supplies CDR1 SGHAT and CDR2 FQNNGV. In regard to this clone: The specificity of this receptor is unknown. Base qualities are missing; no much larger clone stands one base away.

Rearrangement joined TRBV11-2 to TRBJ1-6, with no confidently assigned D gene. The input for sequencing was unstimulated CD8+ T cells sorted from spleen or lymph node cells, taken before transplant. The TCR comes from a human donor who was the organ donor for an intestinal transplant. The base sequence is TGTGCCAGCAGCTATTTAAAAGAGGGCTCTTACTCCTATAATTCACCCCTCCACTTT. This translates into CASSYLKEGSYSYNSPLHF. Joined to the reference TRBV11-2 and TRBJ1-6 proteins, this CDR3 gives the full variable domain: EAGVAQSPRYKIIEKRQSVAFWCNPISGHATLYWYQQILGQGPKLLIQFQNNGVVDDSQLPKDRFSAERLKGVDSTLKIQPAKLEDSAVYLCASSYLKEGSYSYNSPLHFGNGTRLTVT.